This T cell receptor beta chain was recorded in a study of T-cell reconstitution after alpha-beta-depleted transplantation in children. V was clipped by 1 base and J by 5 bases; unmatched bases: 5. The CDR3 loop spans 15 amino acids. The germline gives CDR1 MGHRA, CDR2 YSYEKL. Study results and caveats: Approximately two months post-transplant, alpha-beta T cells reportedly originated from several hundred expanded graft clones. Where some patients showed high TCRbeta diversity at day 60, it came from recipient T cells and thymic progenitors that had survived. Hyperexpanded clones declined; after one year, newly produced T cells mostly supplied diversity.

To note about this clonotype: Its antigen is as yet unknown.

TCRbeta library construction was performed incorporating unique molecular identifiers. TCRdb fed the PCR reads into MiXCR, producing one record per CDR3 protein. Among hundreds of thousands of distinct CDR3 sequences listed, about 12% were seen once. This chain connects TRBV4-1 to TRBJ2-1; 7 bases are a match to TRBD2. The specimen was PBMCs, collected before TCRalphabeta/CD19-depleted stem cell transplant. This receptor was identified in a girl between 2 and 10 years old with congenital amegakaryocytic thrombocytopenia, due to receive a stem cell transplant. CDR3 protein: CASSQGSRGDNEQFF. CDR3 coding DNA: TGCGCCAGCAGCCAAGGGTCCCGGGGGGACAATGAGCAGTTCTTC.